This record looks at one T cell receptor (beta chain) sequence and its context. Its specificity is unknown. This specimen belongs to a study of T cells after posttransplantation cyclophosphamide. This CDR3 has 16 residues. From germline, CDR1 is SGHDT and CDR2 YYEEEE. V lost 3 bases to trimming and J lost 0 bases, with 16 bases between them. General observations from the study: TRB clonality was highly associated with recipient CMV seropositivity and reactivation. TRB overlap between skin or GI tissue T cells and blood was limited.

Profiling relied on immunoSEQ multiplex PCR, and the TCRdb table lists in-frame clones only, not all of them. The repertoire includes 50,000 to 65,000 clones, 86% of them detected once, and 2.8% sits in the top ten. This clonotype was obtained from a man aged 30 to 39 with a blood cancer, CMV-positive, and with a related stem cell donor. Sequenced sample: PBMCs. This chain uses TRBV5-6 with TRBJ2-7, with D maybe TRBD2 (5 bases). The CDR3 here is CASSWALALSSYEQYF. CDR3 sequence (DNA): TGTGCCAGCAGCTGGGCTCTAGCTCTAAGCTCCTACGAGCAGTACTTC.